Presented here are 9 T cell receptor beta chains from one specimen sequenced in a study of blood T cells in healthy people across ages. Through a sample-barcoded 5' primer and a J-beta primer mix, a second PCR was run for roughly 6 to 11 cycles. Using its own MiXCR run on the 5' RACE reads, TCRdb lists one record per CDR3 protein. The sample shows hundreds of thousands of distinct CDR3 sequences, under 40% of them seen only once. The sample comprised blood. Source of these receptors: a man aged 18-30 years in good health.

This clonotype was observed a handful of times. The CDR3 DNA reads TGTGCCAGCAGTCGGACAGGGCCGAACACCGGGGAGCTGTTTTTT. It translates to CASSRTGPNTGELFF. J is TRBJ2-2 and V is TRBV12-3 or TRBV12-4; 8 bases match TRBD1. The V and J ends lost 5 bases and 0 bases, in that order; junction bases with no gene match: 2. The CDR3 totals 15 residues.

This clonotype has only one observation. V gene TRBV4-2 combines with J gene TRBJ2-3; 9 bases line up with TRBD2. Germline V CDR1 and CDR2: LGHNA, YNFKEQ. The CDR3 sequence is 16 residues long. Trimming at V came to 1 base and at J to 6 bases, leaving 8 bases not matched to a gene. CDR3 coding DNA: TGTGCCAGCAGCCAAGGTGTTAGCGGGGGAGTTGATACGCAGTATTTT. This codes for CASSQGVSGGVDTQYF.

The table lists this clonotype with a few counts. The chain links TRBV20-1 to TRBJ1-5, with D possibly TRBD1 on 5 matching bases. This CDR3 is 13 amino acids long. Germline V lookup: CDR1 DFQATT, CDR2 SNEGSKA (reference sequence). V lost 7 bases to trimming and J lost 5 bases, with 15 bases between them. As DNA, the CDR3 is TGCAGTGTCCAGGGCGTTGGGGATCAGCCCCAGCATTTT. Translating it yields CSVQGVGDQPQHF.

The chain is built from TRBV7-2 and TRBJ2-5; D may be TRBD2 (7 bases). Looked up from germline, CDR1 is SGHTA and CDR2 is FQGNSA. This CDR3 has 16 amino acids. The germline V and J ends were trimmed by 4 bases and 4 bases, with 19 bases remaining between them. CDR3 bases: TGTGCCAGCAGCTCCCTTTTGGAGGGGGGGCCAGAGACCCAGTACTTC. Translation gives CASSSLLEGGPETQYF.

This clonotype was counted at least ten times. The chain has TRBV2 and TRBJ1-2; 8 nucleotides align to TRBD1. J lost 4 bases, V lost 3 bases, and 4 bases had no gene match. Looked up from germline, CDR1 is SNHLY and CDR2 is FYNNEI. CDR3 length: 14 amino acids. CDR3 nucleotides: TGTGCCAGCAGTGATCAGGGGGCCGGCTATGGCTACACCTTC. Amino acid sequence: CASSDQGAGYGYTF.

This clonotype came up a few times. The CDR3 region has the DNA TGTGCCAGCAGCTTGGGAGAGGACAGGGGGCTGAACACTGAAGCTTTCTTT. It is translated as CASSLGEDRGLNTEAFF. The genes are TRBV13 and TRBJ1-1; 11 nucleotides agree with TRBD1. Germline loops: CDR1 PRHDT, CDR2 FYEKMQ (reference sequence). V shed 3 bases and J 0 bases; nucleotides not matched to a gene: 6. This CDR3 is 17 amino acids long. Filled out from reference TRBV13 and TRBJ1-1, the complete variable domain reads AAGVIQSPRHLIKEKRETATLKCYPIPRHDTVYWYQQGPGQDPQFLISFYEKMQSDKGSIPDRFSAQQFSDYHSELNMSSLELGDSALYFCASSLGEDRGLNTEAFFGQGTRLTVV.

The genes are TRBV7-8 and TRBJ2-5; a possible D gene is TRBD2 (7 bases). The tail of the sequence fits TRBJ2-7 better, so the J call may be wrong. From germline, CDR1 is SGHVS and CDR2 FQNEAQ. This CDR3 has 15 amino acids. The CDR3 bases are TGTGCCAGCACCGATGGGGGGGGCATAGAGGACGAGCAGTACTTC. It is translated as CASTDGGGIEDEQYF.

The rearrangement joins TRBV5-1 to TRBJ2-1; D unresolved. The J call may not be correct, given that the DNA end is closer to TRBJ2-7. CDR3 length: 15 residues. The germline CDR1 and CDR2 sequences are SGHRS and YFSETQ. The CDR3 loop reads CASSWGGWGYNEQYF. CDR3 in DNA: TGCGCCAGCAGCTGGGGTGGATGGGGTTACAATGAGCAGTACTTC.

This clonotype was seen ten or more times. The V call is TRBV10-3, the J call TRBJ2-3, with D perhaps TRBD1 (5 bases). Germline V gene data show CDR1 as ENHRY and CDR2 as SYGVKD. V lost 5 bases and J 1 base, leaving 7 bases between the germline ends. The CDR3 length is 13 residues. The CDR3 DNA follows: TGTGCCATCAGTATACAGGGCACAGATACGCAGTATTTT. Translated: CAISIQGTDTQYF.